Included here is one TCR beta chain sequence, with context. These data are taken from a study of blood T cell repertoires in COVID-19. The overall study: Nucleic acid was either cDNA or gDNA, and it came from T cells, B-cell-depleted T cells, or PBMCs.

This CDR3 has 15 residues. CDR1 is GTSNPN, CDR2 SVGIG, per germline (reference sequence). Trimming took off 0 bases at V and 6 bases at J, with 17 bases between the two ends. Clones were read by immunoSEQ multiplex PCR, and TCRdb kept only the in-frame ones, dropping some. This sample has 150,000 to 200,000 clones; approximately 90% occur once, and the top ten carry roughly 2.9%. The chain is built from TRBV30 and TRBJ1-2, with D possibly being TRBD1 (6 bases). The sequence was collected from a woman aged 25 to 39 with active or convalescent COVID-19. The specimen was peripheral blood. DNA of the CDR3: TGTGCCTGGAGTGTAAGCGCTAGGGGGAAGGATGGCTACACCTTC. Its protein product is CAWSVSARGKDGYTF.